Listed below are T cell receptor beta chains from one sample, sequenced in a study of blood T cell repertoires in COVID-19. The protocol was immunoSEQ multiplex PCR, while the TCRdb copy is restricted to in-frame clones and leaves out a portion. The table includes under 150,000 clones, 84% detected once. The sequencing sample was made of PBMCs or T cells enriched from blood (not recorded which). The receptors derive from a man over 45 in a cohort exposed to, infected with or recovered from COVID-19 (not recorded which). Each CDR3 is given without its conserved first and last residue. Each record gives: J gene, V gene, clone size, CDR3 protein. A clone size is listed for some rows: how often the clone was seen (once, few, many), or a class if it is expanded.

TRBJ2-7 TRBV7-2 - ASSPGLPTYEQY
TRBJ2-1 TRBV5-1 - ASSSGTASYNEQF
TRBJ2-7 TRBV5-1 - ASSLAGGSSYEQY
TRBJ1-4 TRBV3-1/TRBV3-2 - ASSYARGTGGAGNEKLF
TRBJ1-2 TRBV3-1/TRBV3-2 - ASSQRGGENYGYT
TRBJ1-2 TRBV27 once ASAGGGVYGYT
TRBJ2-5 TRBV24-1 few ATSDLYGTGGGETQY
TRBJ1-5 TRBV15 once ATSTGTGEVANQPQH
TRBJ2-1 TRBV4-3 - ASSHSPAGGQF
TRBJ2-1 TRBV13 - ASNPPGQGSNEQF
TRBJ2-7 TRBV7-9 - ASSSTMGLADEQY
TRBJ2-5 TRBV4-1 - ASSIFGGIQETQY
TRBJ1-5 TRBV7-9 - ASSKGGLGQPQH
TRBJ2-1 TRBV4-1 - ASSQAFGSTYNEQF
TRBJ1-2 TRBV10-3 once AIRGNRGQEYGYT
TRBJ1-6 TRBV5-6 - ASSQDRGGFSPLH
TRBJ1-4 TRBV6-4 few ASKPGTATNEKLF
TRBJ1-2 TRBV28 - ASSAGGGKDYGYT
TRBJ1-1 TRBV29-1 - SVVGRENTEAF
TRBJ1-1 TRBV24-1 - ATRDRGDTEAF